Below, 15 T cell receptor beta chains from the same sample are listed, as sequenced in a study of CD8+ T cells in alopecia areata. Treatment specified: oral pan-JAK inhibitor, 5-10 mg twice daily. Reverse transcribed after extraction, RNA yielded cDNA as the sequencing template. Profiling relied on immunoSEQ multiplex PCR, and the TCRdb table lists in-frame clones only, not all of them. The repertoire has about 150,000 clones, 65% of them found once; the top ten carry about 0.94%. Sequenced here: CD4+ T cells sorted from blood, sampled at week 4, from a patient treated with tofacitinib. All receptors come from a human donor with alopecia areata.

Comment on this clone: One junction end disagrees with the germline gene, perhaps due to a read error. The chain couples TRBV7-2 to TRBJ1-1, with a tentative D call TRBD1 (5 bases). Per the germline V gene, CDR1 is SGHTA and CDR2 is FQGNSA. The CDR3 has 14 amino acids. Here the CDR3 reads CASSLGWGNPEAFF. The CDR3 coding sequence is TGTGCCAGCAGCTTAGGCTGGGGGAACCCTGAAGCTTTCTTT.

A note on this clone: Given a much more abundant clone one base away, this may be a read error. The chain has TRBV7-6 and TRBJ2-3; no reliable D call. CDR1 is SGHVS, CDR2 FNYEAQ, per germline. V was trimmed by 2 bases and J by 0 bases, leaving 6 bases between them. CDR3 length: 14 residues. The CDR3 DNA is TGTGCCAGCAGCTTAATTCCTAGCACAGATACGCAGTATTTT. It yields the protein CASSLIPSTDTQYF.

The V and J genes are TRBV23-1 and TRBJ2-7; D is perhaps TRBD2 (6 bases). TRBV23-1 is marked as an open reading frame, function uncertain. The CDR3 covers 16 residues. V lost 2 bases and J lost 3, with 17 bases in between. CDR3 nucleotide sequence: TGCGCCAGCAGTCAACCGGGGGTGATCTCTAACTACGAGCAGTACTTC. It yields the protein CASSQPGVISNYEQYF.

The chain uses TRBV30 and TRBJ1-1; D is ambiguous. V gave up 0 bases and J gave up 7 bases, with 15 bases separating them. The CDR3 length is 14 residues. Germline V gene data show CDR1 as GTSNPN and CDR2 as SVGIG (reference sequence). The CDR3 DNA sequence: TGTGCCTGGAGTGTACGTTCCGGCCAGCGTGAAGCTTTCTTT. Amino acid sequence: CAWSVRSGQREAFF.

CDR3 in DNA: TGTGCCAGCAGCTTACGCGGTGCAGGGGCCCCCAATGAGCAGTTCTTC. It translates to CASSLRGAGAPNEQFF. The chain joins TRBV7-2 to TRBJ2-1; a weak D match, TRBD1 (6 bases). Per germline, CDR1 SGHTA and CDR2 FQGNSA. Between the trimmed V and J ends, which lost 2 bases and 6 bases, there was a span of 17 bases. This CDR3 is built from 16 residues.

The table lists this clone with a count of one. CDR3 residues: CASSQDLARQEAFF. CDR3 nucleotides: TGTGCCAGCAGCCAAGATTTGGCGAGGCAGGAGGCGTTCTTC. The V gene is TRBV4-2, the J gene TRBJ2-1; D possibly corresponds to TRBD2 (5 bases). Between the trimmed V and J ends, which lost 0 bases and 15 bases, there was a span of 18 bases. CDR1 and CDR2 (germline): LGHNA, YNFKEQ. The CDR3 consists of 14 residues.

The chain combines TRBV25-1 with TRBJ2-2; 7 bases are a match to TRBD2. CDR1 and CDR2 (germline): MGHDK, SYGVNS. The CDR3 has 18 amino acids. V was pared by 3 bases and J by 3 bases, with 13 bases of the junction left unmatched. CDR3 region: CASSETRGDRQDTGELFF. As DNA, the CDR3 is TGTGCCAGCAGTGAGACCCGGGGGGACCGGCAAGACACCGGGGAGCTGTTTTTT.

The rearrangement joins TRBV23-1 to TRBJ2-1; D unresolved. TRBV23-1 is placed among ORFs of uncertain function. The CDR3 has 13 residues. Trimming shortened V by 3 bases and J by 8 bases, and 11 bases separated the two germline ends. CDR3 sequence: CASSHYNADEQFF. DNA for the CDR3: TGCGCCAGCAGTCATTACAATGCGGATGAGCAGTTCTTC.

The chain recombines TRBV30 with TRBJ2-7, with 7 bases that match TRBD1. With V trimmed by 3 bases and J by 3 bases, 8 bases remained unmatched. The CDR3 sequence is 14 residues long. CDR1 is GTSNPN and CDR2 is SVGIG in the germline V gene (reference sequence). The CDR3 is CAWRSGRGRYEQYF. CDR3 sequence (DNA): TGTGCCTGGAGATCAGGAAGGGGGCGCTACGAGCAGTACTTC. The complete variable domain, with remaining parts taken from reference TRBV30 and TRBJ2-7, reads SQTIHQWPATLVQPVGSPLSLECTVEGTSNPNLYWYRQAAGRGLQLLFYSVGIGQISSEVPQNLSASRPQDRQFILSSKKLLLSDSGFYLCAWRSGRGRYEQYFGPGTRLTVT.

The sample holds one count of this clone. This chain links TRBV10-3 with TRBJ2-7, with D possibly being TRBD2 (6 bases). This CDR3 has 15 residues. V was trimmed by 3 bases and J by 2 bases, leaving 14 bases between them. CDR1 and CDR2 from the germline V gene are ENHRY and SYGVKD. CDR3 sequence (DNA): TGTGCCATCAGTGAAGGGAGGCAGGATCCCTACGAGCAGTACTTC. It is translated as CAISEGRQDPYEQYF.

The CDR3 reads CSGTLGDTQYF. CDR3 DNA sequence: TGCAGCGGGACTTTAGGAGATACGCAGTATTTT. The rearrangement joins TRBV29-1 to TRBJ2-3, with D possibly being TRBD2 (5 bases). Germline CDR1 reads SQVTM; CDR2 reads ANQGSEA. The germline V and J ends were trimmed by 7 bases and 5 bases, with 10 bases remaining between them. The length of the CDR3 is 11 residues.

This clone has only a few counts. The chain employs TRBV18 and TRBJ1-1; D remains ambiguous. Trimming removed 0 bases at V and 4 bases at J, with 15 bases between. The CDR3 length is 16 residues. The germline gives CDR1 KGHSH, CDR2 LQKENI. The CDR3 is CASSPPALPTLTEAFF. CDR3 in DNA: TGTGCCAGCTCACCACCCGCCCTACCGACCCTCACTGAAGCTTTCTTT.

This clone was seen more than once but under ten times. The chain uses TRBV9 and TRBJ2-7; 8 bases map to TRBD2. V shed 4 bases, J shed 1 base, and the junction held 10 bases outside the gene matches. The CDR3 length is 16 residues. Germline V CDR1 and CDR2: SGDLS, YYNGEE. CDR3 coding DNA: TGTGCCAGCAGCCCCCACGGCGGGGGGTTATCCTACGAGCAGTACTTC. Translating gives CASSPHGGGLSYEQYF.

The chain employs TRBV7-9 and TRBJ2-5, with TRBD1 matching 7 bases. Germline trimming cut 4 bases from V and 1 base from J; bases unmatched to any gene: 3. Per germline, CDR1 SEHNR and CDR2 FQNEAQ (reference sequence). The CDR3 runs to 14 residues. The CDR3 spells CASSYRGGQETQYF. DNA for the CDR3: TGTGCCAGCAGCTACAGGGGTGGCCAAGAGACCCAGTACTTC.

This sequence joins TRBV19 and TRBJ2-5, with D unclear. CDR1 LNHDA and CDR2 SQIVND come from the germline V gene (reference sequence). There are 13 residues in the CDR3. V lost 0 bases to trimming and J lost 7 bases, with 9 bases between them. The chain's CDR3 is CASSIDLGGTQYF. The CDR3 DNA reads TGTGCCAGTAGTATAGACCTCGGTGGGACCCAGTACTTC.